This T cell receptor beta chain is drawn from a study of cytomegalovirus exposure and HLA in healthy donors. Vbeta (60) and Jbeta (13) primers were used in the PCR. Method: immunoSEQ multiplex PCR; TCRdb's copy keeps in-frame clones and lacks some. This repertoire shows 150,000 or so clones, about 82% found once; its top ten account for 0.77%. The CDR3 contains 15 residues. Germline V gene lookup returns CDR1 SGHNT and CDR2 YENEEA. V shed 3 bases and J shed 5 bases, with 13 bases lying between them. Although they were nominally healthy when sampled, donors likely had unrecorded immune exposures. This chain connects TRBV11-3 to TRBJ2-2, with D possibly matching TRBD2 (6 bases). This clonotype was sampled from a woman aged 18-29 years in good health and CMV-seronegative. The sequenced sample consisted of PBMCs. CDR3 in DNA: TGTGCCAGCAGCTTGTACGCCGGGAGTACCGGGGAGCTGTTTTTT. Protein product: CASSLYAGSTGELFF.